These 20 T cell receptor beta chains share one sample of origin, sequenced in a study of shared clonotypes between healthy human individuals. Measured with immunoSEQ multiplex PCR; TCRdb has only the in-frame clones, and not every one. The table records millions of clones, over 85% of them present only once. Sequencing input: naive CD4+ T cells sorted from blood. Specified subset: CD45RA+ positively selected. Receptor source: a man aged 18 to 29 in good health.

V is TRBV6-5 and J is TRBJ2-7; weak D call: TRBD1 (6 bases). Germline CDR1 reads MNHEY; CDR2 reads SVGAGI. Trimming left V 8 bases short and J 4 bases short, with 21 bases between. CDR3 size: 15 residues. The CDR3 spells CASRPRTQGTYEQYF. CDR3 sequence (DNA): TGTGCCAGCCGCCCAAGGACTCAGGGGACGTACGAGCAGTACTTC.

V and J are TRBV7-9 and TRBJ2-7; 12 nucleotides align to TRBD2. This CDR3 comprises 16 residues. CDR1 is SEHNR, CDR2 FQNEAQ, per germline (reference sequence). Trimming removed 2 bases from V and 2 bases from J; junction bases left unmatched: 4. Written as DNA, the CDR3 is TGTGCCAGCAGCTTAACCTCTAGCGGGAGGGCCTACGAGCAGTACTTC. It translates to CASSLTSSGRAYEQYF. The variable domain in full, completed from reference TRBV7-9 and TRBJ2-7, reads DTGVSQNPRHKITKRGQNVTFRCDPISEHNRLYWYRQTLGQGPEFLTYFQNEAQLEKSRLLSDRFSAERPKGSFSTLEIQRTEQGDSAMYLCASSLTSSGRAYEQYFGPGTRLTVT.

The V call is TRBV6-5, the J call TRBJ1-1; 7 nucleotides align to TRBD1. V was clipped by 2 bases and J by 9 bases; unmatched bases: 9. Germline CDR1 reads MNHEY; CDR2 reads SVGAGI. This CDR3 is built from 14 residues. CDR3 nucleotides: TGTGCCAGCAGTTACAGACAGGGAGTGGGGAAAGCTTTCTTT. Translated, it gives CASSYRQGVGKAFF.

V is TRBV7-2 and J is TRBJ2-2; no clear D. The CDR3 extends over 13 amino acids. Deletions cut 0 bases from V and 6 bases from J, with 5 bases between. Germline V gene lookup returns CDR1 SGHTA and CDR2 FQGNSA. CDR3 protein: CASSLAWAGELFF. In DNA, the CDR3 is TGTGCCAGCAGCTTAGCCTGGGCCGGGGAGCTGTTTTTT.

CDR3 nucleotide sequence: TGTGCCAGCAGTGAAGTGGGACAGGTTCCAGATACGCAGTATTTT. This sequence encodes CASSEVGQVPDTQYF. The chain carries TRBV25-1 and TRBJ2-3; 8 bases match TRBD1. V lost 2 bases to trimming and J lost 4 bases; unmatched junction nucleotides: 5. Per the germline V gene, CDR1 is MGHDK and CDR2 is SYGVNS. The length of the CDR3 is 15 residues. The variable domain in full, completed from reference TRBV25-1 and TRBJ2-3, reads EADIYQTPRYLVIGTGKKITLECSQTMGHDKMYWYQQDPGMELHLIHYSYGVNSTEKGDLSSESTVSRIRTEHFPLTLESARPSHTSQYLCASSEVGQVPDTQYFGPGTRLTVL.

The V call is TRBV4-3, the J call TRBJ2-7, with 7 bases that match TRBD1. Germline assignment: CDR1 LGHNA and CDR2 YSLEER. Trimming removed 2 bases from V and 3 bases from J; junction bases left unmatched: 4. CDR3 size: 14 residues. CDR3: CASSQWTGDYEQYF. CDR3 DNA: TGCGCCAGCAGCCAATGGACAGGAGACTACGAGCAGTACTTC.

V and J are TRBV10-3 and TRBJ2-4, with no clear D. This CDR3 contains 13 residues. Germline V CDR1 and CDR2: ENHRY, SYGVKD. V lost 6 bases, J lost 0 bases, and 6 bases lay in between. The CDR3 bases are TGTGCCATCAGCGACCTAGCCAAAAACATTCAGTACTTC. It is translated as CAISDLAKNIQYF.

As regards this clone: The sample holds other DNA sequences that translate to the same CDR3. The chain is built from TRBV27 and TRBJ2-7, with D perhaps TRBD1 or TRBD2 (5 bases each). The ends were cut back, 3 bases at V and 0 bases at J, with 9 bases in the middle. The CDR3 contains 14 residues. Germline CDR1 and CDR2: MNHEY and SMNVEV (reference sequence). The CDR3 DNA follows: TGTGCCAGCAGTTTTTCAGGGAGCTCCTACGAGCAGTACTTC. It specifies CASSFSGSSYEQYF.

This rearrangement joins TRBV30 to TRBJ1-3; TRBD1 matches at 7 bases. The CDR3 sequence is 16 residues long. Germline V gene data show CDR1 as GTSNPN and CDR2 as SVGIG (reference sequence). Trimming removed 3 bases from V and 0 bases from J; junction bases left unmatched: 8. CDR3 DNA: TGTGCCTGGAGGGGGGGACAGTTGAGCTCTGGAAACACCATATATTTT. Translated, it gives CAWRGGQLSSGNTIYF.

The V call is TRBV5-1, the J call TRBJ1-1; D call uncertain. Trimming left V 4 bases short and J 1 base short, with 11 bases between. The germline gives CDR1 SGHRS, CDR2 YFSETQ. The CDR3 contains 14 residues. Here the CDR3 reads CASSVRDSNTEAFF. The DNA of the CDR3 is TGCGCCAGCAGCGTCCGGGATTCGAACACTGAAGCTTTCTTT.

The rearrangement joins TRBV15 to TRBJ1-5, with no clear D. The V gene's germline CDR1 is LNHNV and CDR2 YYDKDF (reference sequence). The V end was cut by 0 bases, the J end by 0 bases, with 15 bases between. The CDR3 sequence is 18 residues long. CDR3 sequence reads: CATSRDSVWQASNQPQHF. The CDR3 region has the DNA TGTGCCACCAGCAGAGATTCGGTATGGCAGGCTAGCAATCAGCCCCAGCATTTT. Using reference TRBV15 and TRBJ1-5 for the parts outside the CDR3, the full variable domain is DAMVIQNPRYQVTQFGKPVTLSCSQTLNHNVMYWYQQKSSQAPKLLFHYYDKDFNNEADTPDNFQSRRPNTSFCFLDIRSPGLGDTAMYLCATSRDSVWQASNQPQHFGDGTRLSIL.

The chain joins TRBV27 to TRBJ2-1; perhaps TRBD2 as D (5 bases). The CDR3 runs to 12 residues. Germline V gene data show CDR1 as MNHEY and CDR2 as SMNVEV (reference sequence). Trimming took off 10 bases at V and 4 bases at J, with 11 bases between the two ends. In nucleotides, the CDR3 is TGTGCCATCGGACTTGGGTACAATGAGCAGTTCTTC. Translated, it gives CAIGLGYNEQFF.

The chain links TRBV19 to TRBJ1-2, with 9 bases matching TRBD1. The V segment lost 5 bases and the J segment 1 base; nucleotides outside the gene matches: 5. The CDR3 consists of 15 residues. Germline CDR1 reads LNHDA; CDR2 reads SQIVND (reference sequence). The CDR3 here is CASSPTGGLNYGYTF. CDR3 in DNA: TGTGCCAGTAGTCCAACAGGGGGCCTTAACTATGGCTACACCTTC.

This clone has just one count. This chain connects TRBV4-3 to TRBJ2-5, with TRBD1 matching over 9 bases. This CDR3 is built from 16 residues. Germline values: CDR1 LGHNA, CDR2 YSLEER. V lost 5 bases to trimming and J lost 5 bases; unmatched junction nucleotides: 12. This CDR3 reads CASSEKPGQGGETQYF. For the CDR3, the DNA is TGCGCCAGCAGCGAGAAACCGGGACAGGGAGGCGAGACCCAGTACTTC.

This clone was picked up one time. The chain combines TRBV10-3 with TRBJ1-2; no reliable D call. V shed 0 bases and J shed 4 bases, with 6 bases lying between them. The CDR3 contains 13 residues. The V gene's germline CDR1 is ENHRY and CDR2 SYGVKD. The CDR3 is CAISESVGYGYTF. CDR3 DNA sequence: TGTGCCATCAGTGAGTCCGTGGGCTATGGCTACACCTTC.

The V and J genes are TRBV29-1 and TRBJ2-4, with TRBD2 identical over 13 bases. There are 15 residues in the CDR3. Germline trimming cut 6 bases from V and 3 bases from J; bases unmatched to any gene: 5. Germline V CDR1 and CDR2: SQVTM, ANQGSEA. CDR3 residues: CSVGLAGANKNIQYF. CDR3 nucleotide sequence: TGCAGCGTCGGACTAGCGGGAGCCAACAAAAACATTCAGTACTTC. The whole variable domain, filled in from reference TRBV29-1 and TRBJ2-4, reads SAVISQKPSRDICQRGTSLTIQCQVDSQVTMMFWYRQQPGQSLTLIATANQGSEATYESGFVIDKFPISRPNLTFSTLTVSNMSPEDSSIYLCSVGLAGANKNIQYFGAGTRLSVL.

The chain has TRBV5-6 and TRBJ2-3, with 8 nucleotides matching TRBD1. CDR3 length: 16 amino acids. The germline V gene has CDR1 SGHDT and CDR2 YYEEEE. The junction had 5 bases not matched to a gene; V was cut back by 1 base and J by 1 base. CDR3 sequence: CASSLRSTGGTDTQYF. CDR3 nucleotides: TGTGCCAGCAGCTTGAGGTCGACAGGGGGCACAGATACGCAGTATTTT.

The V call is TRBV5-1, the J call TRBJ1-1; TRBD1 is a possible D gene (6 bases). Trimming took 0 bases from V and 7 from J, leaving 10 bases between them. The CDR3 contains 13 residues. CDR1 and CDR2 (germline): SGHRS, YFSETQ. Here the CDR3 DNA reads TGCGCCAGCAGCTTGGAGGCAGGGGATGAAGCTTTCTTT. Amino acids: CASSLEAGDEAFF.

The chain uses TRBV7-2 and TRBJ2-2, with D maybe TRBD2 (6 bases). The CDR3 is 15 amino acids. From germline, CDR1 is SGHTA and CDR2 FQGNSA. V lost 5 bases, J lost 5 bases, and 15 bases lay in between. CDR3 DNA sequence: TGTGCCAGCAGCCGGGGGACTGCGGGGACCGGGGAGCTGTTTTTT. This gives the protein CASSRGTAGTGELFF.

CDR3 in DNA: TGTGCCAGCAGCATACGGGACAGTGGTACCGGGGAGCTGTTTTTT. Its translation is CASSIRDSGTGELFF. The chain employs TRBV7-9 and TRBJ2-2, with TRBD1 matching 7 bases. V lost 5 bases, J lost 5 bases, and 8 bases stayed unmatched. This CDR3 spans 15 amino acids. Germline V gene lookup returns CDR1 SEHNR and CDR2 FQNEAQ (reference sequence). Variable domain in full (rest from reference TRBV7-9 and TRBJ2-2): DTGVSQNPRHKITKRGQNVTFRCDPISEHNRLYWYRQTLGQGPEFLTYFQNEAQLEKSRLLSDRFSAERPKGSFSTLEIQRTEQGDSAMYLCASSIRDSGTGELFFGEGSRLTVL.